This passage covers 16 T cell receptor beta chains from one sample sequenced in a study of CD8+CD57+ T cells in acquired aplastic anemia. Previously, flow cytometry had revealed CD8+CD57+ cell expansion in the patients chosen for sequencing. Genomic DNA served as template for TCR beta VDJ and CDR3 profiling. TCRdb fed the reads into MiXCR, producing one record per CDR3 protein. The repertoire holds around 170,000 distinct CDR3 sequences, about half seen once, with 2.5% to 3.5% in the top ten. What was sequenced was sorted CD4+, CD8+, or CD8+CD57+ T cells (not recorded which) from PBMCs. The origin of the receptors is a human donor with aplastic anemia.

This rearrangement joins TRBV6-1 to TRBJ1-2; D gene unclear. Germline values: CDR1 MNHNS, CDR2 SASEGT. Deletions cut 7 bases from V and 4 bases from J, with 10 bases between. This CDR3 is 12 amino acids long. Here the CDR3 DNA reads TGTGCCAGCATCGAACAGACCTATGGCTACACCTTC. It translates to CASIEQTYGYTF.

This clonotype was seen at least ten times. The chain uses TRBV24-1 and TRBJ1-2; 9 nucleotides agree with TRBD1. CDR1 and CDR2 from the germline V gene are KGHDR and SFDVKD. CDR3 size: 15 residues. The J segment lost 7 bases and the V segment lost 4 bases, leaving 9 bases of the junction unmatched. CDR3 DNA sequence: TGTGCCACCAGTGAAAGCGGACAGGGGCGGGCTGGCTACACCTTC. Translating it yields CATSESGQGRAGYTF.

This clonotype was recorded many times. V gene TRBV7-2 combines with J gene TRBJ2-3; no clear D gene. Germline CDR1 reads SGHTA; CDR2 reads FQGNSA. This CDR3 has 13 residues. The V end lost 4 bases, the J end lost 0 bases, and 5 bases lay between the germline ends. CDR3 sequence reads: CASSSYSTDTQYF. The DNA for the CDR3 is TGTGCCAGCAGCTCATATAGCACAGATACGCAGTATTTT.

This clonotype was recorded a few times. The chain couples TRBV19 to TRBJ2-5, with D possibly being TRBD2 (5 bases). The CDR3 covers 13 residues. Trimming took 6 bases from V and 5 from J, leaving 13 bases between them. CDR1 LNHDA and CDR2 SQIVND come from the germline V gene (reference sequence). The CDR3 sequence: CASRQPGSETQYF. The CDR3 DNA reads as TGTGCCAGTAGGCAACCGGGGTCGGAGACCCAGTACTTC.

This clonotype was detected a few times. The chain uses TRBV15 and TRBJ2-2; D perhaps matches TRBD1 (6 bases). CDR1 and CDR2 from the germline V gene are LNHNV and YYDKDF (reference sequence). This CDR3 is 16 amino acids long. Trimming stripped 3 bases from V and 1 base from J, with 12 bases between. For the CDR3, the DNA is TGTGCCACCAGCAGCGCCACAGGGTTGAACACCGGGGAGCTGTTTTTT. Its translation is CATSSATGLNTGELFF.

V gene TRBV10-3 combines with J gene TRBJ2-5; 8 bases align to TRBD2. CDR1 and CDR2 (germline): ENHRY, SYGVKD. CDR3 size: 16 residues. J lost 1 base, V lost 11 bases, and 15 bases had no gene match. The CDR3 loop reads CASRTSKEGIQETQYF. The CDR3 region has the DNA TGTGCCTCGCGGACTAGCAAGGAGGGGATCCAAGAGACCCAGTACTTC.

On this clonotype: A junction boundary mismatches the germline segment, possibly from a read error. The genes are TRBV10-3 and TRBJ2-1, with TRBD2 matching 9 bases. This CDR3 comprises 17 residues. The germline V gene encodes CDR1 ENHRY and CDR2 SYGVKD. DNA for the CDR3: TGTGCCAGCAGTGGAAATTCGTGGACTAGCGAATACAATGAGCAGTTCTTC. This gives the protein CASSGNSWTSEYNEQFF.

J is TRBJ2-5 and V is TRBV12-3 or TRBV12-4, with TRBD1 as a possible D gene (6 bases). This CDR3 comprises 15 residues. The germline V and J ends were trimmed by 5 bases and 5 bases, with 18 bases remaining between them. In DNA form, the CDR3 reads TGTGCCAGCAGTCCATCGACAGGTAGCAAGGAGACCCAGTACTTC. Protein: CASSPSTGSKETQYF.

V and J are TRBV20-1 and TRBJ2-5; TRBD1 matches at 12 bases. The CDR3 spans 14 residues. Germline V gene sequence: CDR1 DFQATT, CDR2 SNEGSKA (reference sequence). Unmatched junction bases numbered 6, after V lost 5 bases and J lost 5 bases. Written as DNA, the CDR3 is TGCAGTGCTCACGGGACAGGGGGCTTGGAGACCCAGTACTTC. It specifies CSAHGTGGLETQYF.

The sample holds one count of this clonotype. A much larger clonotype is one base distant, so this may be a read error. The genes are TRBV25-1 and TRBJ1-3, with D unresolved. Germline CDR1 MGHDK, CDR2 SYGVNS. The CDR3 contains 13 residues. The CDR3 region is CASSTPPGGTTYF. The DNA for the CDR3 is TGTGCCAGCAGCACCCCCCCCGGCGGCACCACATATTTT. Complete variable domain (other parts from reference TRBV25-1 and TRBJ1-3): EADIYQTPRYLVIGTGKKITLECSQTMGHDKMYWYQQDPGMELHLIHYSYGVNSTEKGDLSSESTVSRIRTEHFPLTLESARPSHTSQYLCASSTPPGGTTYFGEGSWLTVV.

This sequence joins TRBV4-1 and TRBJ2-5; D is undetermined. Germline lookup yields CDR1 MGHRA and CDR2 YSYEKL. The germline V and J ends were trimmed by 1 base and 7 bases, with 13 bases remaining between them. The CDR3 has 14 residues. The CDR3 reads CASSQGAGSATQYF. In DNA form, the CDR3 reads TGCGCCAGCAGCCAAGGGGCCGGGTCCGCGACCCAGTACTTC.

This sequence joins TRBV5-4 and TRBJ2-3; 7 nucleotides agree with TRBD1. The CDR3 is 15 residues long. The V and J ends lost 4 bases and 0 bases, in that order; junction bases with no gene match: 5. The germline V gene has CDR1 SGHNT and CDR2 YYREEE (reference sequence). This CDR3 reads CASSETGTSTDTQYF. CDR3 DNA sequence: TGTGCCAGCAGCGAGACAGGGACCAGCACAGATACGCAGTATTTT.

The chain couples TRBV25-1 to TRBJ2-3; the D is unclear. There are 12 residues in the CDR3. V lost 4 bases and J lost 4, with 6 bases in between. Germline V lookup: CDR1 MGHDK, CDR2 SYGVNS. The CDR3 sequence: CASSVLADTQYF. CDR3 DNA: TGTGCCAGCAGTGTGTTGGCAGATACGCAGTATTTT. The variable domain in full, with the rest retrieved from reference TRBV25-1 and TRBJ2-3, is EADIYQTPRYLVIGTGKKITLECSQTMGHDKMYWYQQDPGMELHLIHYSYGVNSTEKGDLSSESTVSRIRTEHFPLTLESARPSHTSQYLCASSVLADTQYFGPGTRLTVL.

Note on this clonotype: It is likely a read error, because the conserved phenylalanine at the end of the CDR3 is missing. The chain uses TRBV7-9 and TRBJ2-7, with a possible D match to TRBD2 (5 bases). From germline, CDR1 is SEHNR and CDR2 FQNEAQ (reference sequence). This CDR3 is 14 amino acids long. The V end was cut by 1 base, the J end by 2 bases, with 9 bases between. For the CDR3, the DNA is TGTGCCAGCAGCTTAGGGAGGCAGACCTACGAGCAGTACCTC. Translated: CASSLGRQTYEQYL.

Many counts were recorded for this clonotype. The CDR3: CASSIRSSSYNSPLHF. The DNA of the CDR3 is TGTGCCAGTAGTATCAGGTCAAGCTCCTATAATTCACCCCTCCACTTT. The rearrangement links TRBV19 to TRBJ1-6; D is ambiguous. This CDR3 is built from 16 residues. The germline V gene encodes CDR1 LNHDA and CDR2 SQIVND (reference sequence). Between the trimmed V and J ends, which lost 3 bases and 0 bases, there was a span of 9 bases.

This clonotype was detected many times. V gene TRBV6-1 combines with J gene TRBJ1-5; a weak D match, TRBD1 (6 bases). Trimming removed 4 bases at V and 11 bases at J, with 18 bases between. The germline gives CDR1 MNHNS, CDR2 SASEGT. This CDR3 has 14 amino acids. Here the CDR3 reads CASSVDLGGGTQHF. CDR3 DNA sequence: TGTGCCAGCAGTGTGGACCTTGGGGGCGGCACCCAGCATTTT.